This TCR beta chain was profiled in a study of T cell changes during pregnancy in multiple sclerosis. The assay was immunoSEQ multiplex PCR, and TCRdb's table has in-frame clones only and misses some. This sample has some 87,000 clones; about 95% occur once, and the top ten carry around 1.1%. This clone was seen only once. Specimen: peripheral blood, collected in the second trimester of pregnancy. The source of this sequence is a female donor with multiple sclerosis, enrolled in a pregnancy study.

In DNA form, the CDR3 reads TGTGCCAGCAGCCAAGCGACAGGTGCGACCGGGGAGCTGTTTTTT. Encoded protein: CASSQATGATGELFF. This sequence joins TRBV14 and TRBJ2-2, with D tentatively TRBD1 (6 bases). The CDR3 contains 15 residues. Trimming removed 1 base from V and 5 bases from J, with 11 bases in between. Germline loops: CDR1 SGHDN, CDR2 FVKESK.